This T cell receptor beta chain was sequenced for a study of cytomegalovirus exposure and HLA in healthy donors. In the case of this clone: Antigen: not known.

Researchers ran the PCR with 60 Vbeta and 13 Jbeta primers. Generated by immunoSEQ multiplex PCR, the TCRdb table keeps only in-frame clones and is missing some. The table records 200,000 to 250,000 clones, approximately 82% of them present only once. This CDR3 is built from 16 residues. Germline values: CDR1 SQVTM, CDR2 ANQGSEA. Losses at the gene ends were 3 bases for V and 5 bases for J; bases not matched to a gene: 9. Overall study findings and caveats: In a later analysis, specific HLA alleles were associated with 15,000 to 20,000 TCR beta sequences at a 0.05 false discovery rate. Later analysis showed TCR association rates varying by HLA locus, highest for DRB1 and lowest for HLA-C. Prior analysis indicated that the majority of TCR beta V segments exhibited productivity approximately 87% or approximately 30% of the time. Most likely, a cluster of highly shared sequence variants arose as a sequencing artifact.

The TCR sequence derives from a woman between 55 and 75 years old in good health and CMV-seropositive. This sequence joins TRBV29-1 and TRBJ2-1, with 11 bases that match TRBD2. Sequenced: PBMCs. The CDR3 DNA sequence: TGCAGCGTTGAGGGGTATGGGACTAGCGGAAACAATGAGCAGTTCTTC. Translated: CSVEGYGTSGNNEQFF.